This TCR beta chain is from a study of blood T cell repertoires in COVID-19. On the study more broadly: PBMCs, B-cell-depleted T cells, or T cells were the source of the cDNA or gDNA that made up the material.

This clone turned up a few times. Germline CDR1 reads GTSNPN; CDR2 reads SVGIG (reference sequence). This CDR3 contains 15 residues. V lost 2 bases and J lost 5; bases outside the gene matches: 9. Measured with immunoSEQ multiplex PCR; TCRdb has only the in-frame clones, and not every one. The sample lists fewer than 250,000 clones, about 80% occurring once. This receptor was identified in a man in his fifties or sixties with acute or convalescent COVID-19. The V gene is TRBV30, the J gene TRBJ1-1; 9 bases fit TRBD1. The specimen was peripheral blood. CDR3 sequence reads: CAWSNYRGRDTEAFF. For the CDR3, the DNA is TGTGCCTGGAGTAACTACAGGGGGCGGGATACTGAAGCTTTCTTT.